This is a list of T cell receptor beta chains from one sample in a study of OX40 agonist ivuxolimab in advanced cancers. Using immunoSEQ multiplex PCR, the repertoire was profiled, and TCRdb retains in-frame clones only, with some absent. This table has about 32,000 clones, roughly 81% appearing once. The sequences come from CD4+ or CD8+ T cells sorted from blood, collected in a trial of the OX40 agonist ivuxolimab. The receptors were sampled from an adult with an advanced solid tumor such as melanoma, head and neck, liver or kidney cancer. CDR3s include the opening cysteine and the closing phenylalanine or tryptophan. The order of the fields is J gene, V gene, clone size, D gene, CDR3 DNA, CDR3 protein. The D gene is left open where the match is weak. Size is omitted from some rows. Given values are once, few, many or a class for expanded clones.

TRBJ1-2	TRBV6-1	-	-	TGTGCCAGCAGTGAAATCAACAGGGACAACTATGGCTACACCTTC	CASSEINRDNYGYTF
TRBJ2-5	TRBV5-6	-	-	TGTGCCAGCAGCCCCTGGGGGGTCCAAGAGACCCAGTACTTC	CASSPWGVQETQYF
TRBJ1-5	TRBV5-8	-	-	TGTGCCAGCAGCTTGCACCTCAATCAGCCCCAGCATTTT	CASSLHLNQPQHF
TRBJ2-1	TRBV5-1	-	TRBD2	TGCGCCAGCAGCTTGGGACTAGCGGGGGGAAATGAGCAGTTCTTC	CASSLGLAGGNEQFF
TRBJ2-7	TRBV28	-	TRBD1	TGTGCCATAGGGGATACAGGGGTCCTCTCCTACGAGCAGTACTTC	CAIGDTGVLSYEQYF
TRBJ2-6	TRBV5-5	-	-	TGTGCCAGCAGCTTGGGTCTCTCTGGGGCCAACGTCCTGACTTTC	CASSLGLSGANVLTF
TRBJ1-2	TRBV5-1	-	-	TGCGCCAGCAGCTTTACGGGTCAAACGGCTTATGGCTACACCTTC	CASSFTGQTAYGYTF
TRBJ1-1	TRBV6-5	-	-	TGTGCCAGCAGTTCAATGACCGTCCTGAACACTGAAGCTTTCTTT	CASSSMTVLNTEAFF
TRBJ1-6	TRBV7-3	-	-	TGTGCCAGCAGCTACTCGGTGAATTCACCCCTCCACTTT	CASSYSVNSPLHF
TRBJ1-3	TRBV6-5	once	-	TGTGCCAGCAAGGGCAGCTACTCTGGAAACACCATATATTTT	CASKGSYSGNTIYF
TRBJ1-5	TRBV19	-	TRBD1	TGTGCCAGTAGTCCCCCATCCGGGACAGTTTTTTCCCAGCATTTT	CASSPPSGTVFSQHF
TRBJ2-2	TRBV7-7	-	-	TGTGCCAGCAGCTTATCGAGCGGGAACACCGGGGAGCTGTTTTTT	CASSLSSGNTGELFF
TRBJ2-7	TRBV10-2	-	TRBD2	TGCGCCAGCAGGACGGGACTAGCGGGTCACCAGTACTTC	CASRTGLAGHQYF
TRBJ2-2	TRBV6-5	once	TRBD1	TGTGCCAGCAGGGGGACAGGGGTCACCGGGGAGCTGTTTTTT	CASRGTGVTGELFF
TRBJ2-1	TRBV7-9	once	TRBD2	TGTGCCAGCCTCTCCAGAAAGGGAGCTAGCGGGAGTTACAATGAGCAGTTCTTC	CASLSRKGASGSYNEQFF
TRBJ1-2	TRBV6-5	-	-	TGTGCCAGCAGTCCACTTCGGGACACACATGGCTACACCTTC	CASSPLRDTHGYTF
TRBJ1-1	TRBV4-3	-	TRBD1	TGCGCCAGCAGCCATGGGACAGGGATCGAAGCTTTCTTT	CASSHGTGIEAFF
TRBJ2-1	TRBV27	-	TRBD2	TGTGCCAGCAGTAGCCTAGCGGGGGGGATCAATGAGCAGTTCTTC	CASSSLAGGINEQFF
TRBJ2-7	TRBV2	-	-	TGTGCCAGCAGTGAGGGGTACGAGCAGTACTTC	CASSEGYEQYF
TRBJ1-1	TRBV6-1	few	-	TGTGCCAGCAGAATAAGTGAGGTTTTCTTT	CASRISEVFF
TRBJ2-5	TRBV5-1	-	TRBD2	TGCGCCAGCTCGGGGGAGGGAGGCCCCCAAGAGACCCAGTACTTC	CASSGEGGPQETQYF
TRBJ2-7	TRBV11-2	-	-	TGTGCCAGCAGCCCTCTAACCGGGACGTATTACGAGCAGTACTTC	CASSPLTGTYYEQYF
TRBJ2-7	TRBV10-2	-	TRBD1	TGCGCCAGCAAGGGACAGCTAACCTACGAGCAGTACTTC	CASKGQLTYEQYF
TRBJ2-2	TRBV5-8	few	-	TGTGCCAGCAGCGCTTTTGAGGGGGGTAATACCGGGGAGCTGTTTTTT	CASSAFEGGNTGELFF
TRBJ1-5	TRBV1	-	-	TGCACCAGCAGCCCAGCCGGCGTGGATCAGCCCCAGCATTTT	CTSSPAGVDQPQHF
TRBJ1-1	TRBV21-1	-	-	TGTGCCAGCACCCGCAGGGGGCGCATTACTGAAGCTTTCTTT	CASTRRGRITEAFF
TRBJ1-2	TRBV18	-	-	TGTGCCAGCACTGGGCGACAACGCTATGGCTACACCTTC	CASTGRQRYGYTF
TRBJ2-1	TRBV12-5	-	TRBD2	TGTGCTAGTGGAACCGAGGGTAGCGGGATATTCTCCTACAATGAGCAGTTCTTC	CASGTEGSGIFSYNEQFF
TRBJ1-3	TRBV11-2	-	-	TGTGCCAGCAGGCTCTCCGGGGCCCCTGGAAACACCATATATTTT	CASRLSGAPGNTIYF
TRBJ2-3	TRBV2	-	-	TGTGCCAGCAATACCCGGACAGATACGCAGTATTTT	CASNTRTDTQYF
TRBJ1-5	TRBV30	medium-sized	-	TGTGCCTGGAGTGTACGGGGAGGGGGGCAACAGCCCCAGCATTTT	CAWSVRGGGQQPQHF
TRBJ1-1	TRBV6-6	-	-	TGTGCCAGCAGCCTCACCTCGGGGACTGAAGCTTTCTTT	CASSLTSGTEAFF
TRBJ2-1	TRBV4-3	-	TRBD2	TGCGCCAGCAGCCAAGAATATTGGGCTAGCGGGGGGTCCATAGAGCAGTTCTTC	CASSQEYWASGGSIEQFF
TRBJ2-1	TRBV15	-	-	TGTGCCACCACGTCTAGCTATTCCTACAATGAGCAGTTCTTC	CATTSSYSYNEQFF
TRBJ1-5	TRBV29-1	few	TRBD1	TGCAGCGTTGCCTCAGGGGGCCAACAGCCCCAGCATTTT	CSVASGGQQPQHF
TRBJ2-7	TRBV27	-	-	TGTGCCAGCAGTTTGTATGAGGAGCAGTACTTC	CASSLYEEQYF
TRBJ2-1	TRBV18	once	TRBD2	TGTGCCAGCTCAACTGGGACTAGCGGGGGGGCCCTCTCCTACAATGAGCAGTTCTTC	CASSTGTSGGALSYNEQFF